The next 27 T cell receptor beta chains were all read from a single sample in a study of T cell responses to AZD1222 COVID-19 vaccine. Method: immunoSEQ multiplex PCR; TCRdb's copy keeps in-frame clones and lacks some. The repertoire holds about 180,000 clones, around 90% seen once, with around 2% in the top ten. The starting material was peripheral blood, obtained 28 days after the second AZD1222 dose. All receptors derive from an adult who received the AZD1222 COVID-19 vaccine.

This chain joins TRBV30 and TRBJ1-2; D is unresolved. The CDR3 is 12 residues long. The germline CDR1 and CDR2 sequences are GTSNPN and SVGIG (reference sequence). Trimming removed 0 bases at V and 0 bases at J, with 2 bases between. CDR3 sequence: CAWSVTNYGYTF. The CDR3 nucleotides read TGTGCCTGGAGTGTAACTAACTATGGCTACACCTTC.

This clone was detected once. The rearrangement links TRBV29-1 to TRBJ1-2; D gene ambiguous. Germline CDR1 and CDR2: SQVTM and ANQGSEA. CDR3 length: 12 residues. The germline V and J ends were trimmed by 1 base and 2 bases, with 5 bases remaining between them. The CDR3 region has the DNA TGCAGCGTTGAAGCCAGGAACTATGGCTACACCTTC. It yields the protein CSVEARNYGYTF.

The V call is TRBV7-9, the J call TRBJ2-7, with D perhaps matching TRBD2 (5 bases). Trimming cost V 5 bases and J 5 bases, with 10 bases left between them. The CDR3 runs 12 residues. Germline V gives CDR1 SEHNR, CDR2 FQNEAQ (reference sequence). The CDR3 DNA follows: TGTGCCAGCAGCCTAACTAGGGACGAGCAGTACTTC. This translates into CASSLTRDEQYF.

The V gene is TRBV27, the J gene TRBJ1-1; 9 bases are a match to TRBD1. V lost 5 bases, J lost 2 bases, and 6 bases stayed unmatched. CDR3 length: 15 residues. Germline CDR1 is MNHEY and CDR2 is SMNVEV (reference sequence). Here the CDR3 reads CASSKGQGLNTEAFF. In nucleotides, the CDR3 is TGTGCCAGCAGTAAGGGACAGGGACTCAACACTGAAGCTTTCTTT.

This chain links TRBV27 with TRBJ2-5; possible D gene TRBD2, 6 bases. The germline V gene has CDR1 MNHEY and CDR2 SMNVEV (reference sequence). V dropped 2 bases and J dropped 5 bases, with 12 bases sitting between them. This CDR3 is 14 amino acids long. The CDR3 protein is CASSLEGGGETQYF. The CDR3 DNA reads as TGTGCCAGCAGTTTAGAGGGAGGAGGGGAGACCCAGTACTTC.

This clone has only a few counts. The chain links TRBV7-9 to TRBJ2-7; 9 nucleotides line up with TRBD2. With V trimmed by 5 bases and J by 3 bases, 8 bases remained unmatched. There are 15 residues in the CDR3. Germline values: CDR1 SEHNR, CDR2 FQNEAQ (reference sequence). This chain's CDR3 is CASSPLREGIYEQYF. In DNA form, the CDR3 reads TGTGCCAGCAGCCCCCTGCGGGAGGGTATCTACGAGCAGTACTTC. Using reference TRBV7-9 and TRBJ2-7 for the parts outside the CDR3, the full variable domain is DTGVSQNPRHKITKRGQNVTFRCDPISEHNRLYWYRQTLGQGPEFLTYFQNEAQLEKSRLLSDRFSAERPKGSFSTLEIQRTEQGDSAMYLCASSPLREGIYEQYFGPGTRLTVT.

The rearrangement uses TRBV6-5 and TRBJ1-2; D remains unclear. V was pared by 6 bases and J by 4 bases, with 18 bases between. CDR3 length: 15 amino acids. CDR1 MNHEY and CDR2 SVGAGI come from the germline V gene. CDR3 region: CASSPGRLFPYGYTF. In DNA, the CDR3 is TGTGCCAGCAGCCCCGGGAGGCTCTTCCCCTATGGCTACACCTTC.

The rearrangement links TRBV11-3 to TRBJ2-1, with 7 bases that match TRBD2. The CDR3 length is 15 residues. Looked up from germline, CDR1 is SGHNT and CDR2 is YENEEA. The V segment lost 3 bases and the J segment 5 bases; nucleotides outside the gene matches: 7. DNA for the CDR3: TGTGCCAGCAGCTTGTCTAGCGGAGATCACAATGAGCAGTTCTTC. Translating gives CASSLSSGDHNEQFF.

The CDR3 region has the DNA TGTGCCAGCAAGACGACAGGGATGAACACTGAAGCTTTCTTT. It yields the protein CASKTTGMNTEAFF. V gene TRBV6-5 combines with J gene TRBJ1-1; 7 nucleotides align to TRBD1. Germline V gives CDR1 MNHEY, CDR2 SVGAGI. This CDR3 region has 14 residues. The trim removed 7 bases at V and 0 bases at J, leaving 5 bases unmatched.

The chain is built from TRBV1 and TRBJ2-1; the DNA was not compared with TRBD1, the D call given in the table. TRBV1 is described as a pseudogene. The CDR3 sequence is 15 residues long. The CDR3 DNA follows: TGCACCAGCAGCCAAAGGGGGGACAGGGACGGTGAGCAGTTCTTC. Its protein is CTSSQRGDRDGEQFF.

This sequence joins TRBV7-2 and TRBJ1-2; TRBD1 is a possible D gene (5 bases). V dropped 5 bases and J dropped 7 bases, with 14 bases sitting between them. CDR1 and CDR2 (germline): SGHTA, FQGNSA. The CDR3 totals 13 residues. CDR3 residues: CASSATREGGYTF. CDR3 DNA: TGTGCCAGCAGCGCTACCAGGGAGGGTGGCTACACCTTC.

The genes are TRBV5-4 and TRBJ2-3; 12 positions match TRBD2. The CDR3 totals 17 residues. V dropped 2 bases and J dropped 1; count of bases not matched to a gene: 5. Germline CDR1 SGHNT, CDR2 YYREEE (reference sequence). CDR3 residues: CASSLPSSGRGTDTQYF. The DNA of the CDR3 is TGTGCCAGCAGCTTACCATCTAGCGGGAGGGGCACAGATACGCAGTATTTT.

This chain uses TRBV5-4 with TRBJ1-2; D not resolved. The length of the CDR3 is 13 residues. The germline V and J ends were trimmed by 3 bases and 8 bases, with 14 bases remaining between them. Germline lookup yields CDR1 SGHNT and CDR2 YYREEE (reference sequence). The CDR3 DNA follows: TGTGCCAGCAGCTCATCAGAGGTTTTGGGCTACACCTTC. Amino acids: CASSSSEVLGYTF.

This chain links TRBV18 with TRBJ2-1, with D possibly called TRBD1 or TRBD2 (9 bases each). This CDR3 has 19 amino acids. The V and J ends lost 3 bases and 5 bases respectively, with 26 bases between them. CDR1 and CDR2 (germline): KGHSH, LQKENI. The CDR3 coding sequence is TGTGCCAGCTCACCTGGGACAGGGAGAATAGCGGGAGTCCACAATGAGCAGTTCTTC. Translating gives CASSPGTGRIAGVHNEQFF.

This chain joins TRBV19 and TRBJ2-7; possibly TRBD1 or TRBD2 for D (5 bases each). The V and J ends lost 9 bases and 2 bases respectively, with 14 bases between them. Germline CDR1 reads LNHDA; CDR2 reads SQIVND (reference sequence). This CDR3 spans 13 amino acids. DNA for the CDR3: TGTGCCAGCTCCGGGACGCCAGCCTACGAGCAGTACTTC. Encoded protein: CASSGTPAYEQYF.

This chain uses TRBV4-3 with TRBJ2-7, with D perhaps matching TRBD1 or TRBD2 (5 bases each). In germline, CDR1 is LGHNA, CDR2 YSLEER. Trimming took off 3 bases at V and 4 bases at J, with 16 bases between the two ends. The CDR3 covers 15 residues. The CDR3: CASSQEVDSYYEQYF. The CDR3 DNA follows: TGCGCCAGCAGCCAGGAGGTCGACAGCTATTACGAGCAGTACTTC.

V and J are TRBV6-4 and TRBJ1-3; no clear D. The germline V gene has CDR1 MRHNA and CDR2 SNTAGT. The length of the CDR3 is 16 residues. V dropped 7 bases and J dropped 0 bases, with 16 bases sitting between them. The CDR3 bases are TGTGCCAGCATACACATGACGGGCACCTCTGGAAACACCATATATTTT. Amino acids: CASIHMTGTSGNTIYF.

The chain carries TRBV2 and TRBJ1-1; D unresolved. The CDR3 totals 13 residues. The V gene lost 6 bases and the J gene lost 0 bases, with 8 bases spanning the gap. Germline-derived CDR1 and CDR2 are SNHLY and FYNNEI. The CDR3 protein is CASRGFMNTEAFF. Here the CDR3 DNA reads TGTGCCAGCAGAGGGTTCATGAACACTGAAGCTTTCTTT.

The V call is TRBV5-1, the J call TRBJ2-3; weak D call: TRBD2 (5 bases). CDR3 length: 16 residues. The germline V gene encodes CDR1 SGHRS and CDR2 YFSETQ. With 0 bases removed from V and 3 bases from J, the gap between germline ends came to 14 bases. CDR3 in amino acids: CASSLEGGRKTDTQYF. The DNA of the CDR3 is TGCGCCAGCAGCTTGGAAGGAGGAAGAAAAACAGATACGCAGTATTTT.

The chain has TRBV4-1 and TRBJ2-1; the D gene is possibly TRBD1 (6 bases). Germline lookup yields CDR1 MGHRA and CDR2 YSYEKL. This CDR3 spans 16 amino acids. V lost 3 bases, J lost 4 bases, and 16 bases lay in between. CDR3 in amino acids: CASSQPLGQGYNEQFF. The CDR3 DNA follows: TGCGCCAGCAGCCAGCCCTTGGGACAAGGGTACAATGAGCAGTTCTTC.

The count of this clone is one. The rearrangement links TRBV20-1 to TRBJ2-7, with 11 bases fitting TRBD1. V shed 6 bases, J shed 12 bases, and the junction held 7 bases outside the gene matches. There are 11 residues in the CDR3. Germline V gene data show CDR1 as DFQATT and CDR2 as SNEGSKA (reference sequence). The CDR3 coding sequence is TGCAGTGCCGCCGGGACAGGGGGTCGGTACTTC. Protein sequence: CSAAGTGGRYF.

This clone was seen once. The chain uses TRBV18 and TRBJ1-1; D might be TRBD1 (6 bases). This CDR3 region has 15 residues. V was clipped by 2 bases and J by 0 bases, with 10 bases between them. Germline assignment: CDR1 KGHSH and CDR2 LQKENI. The CDR3 DNA reads TGTGCCAGCTCACCAAGTACAGGGATGAACACTGAAGCTTTCTTT. Translating gives CASSPSTGMNTEAFF.

Notes on this clone: Within the sample, other DNA sequences also encode this same CDR3. The chain carries TRBV7-2 and TRBJ1-5; no clear D gene. V gave up 2 bases and J gave up 4 bases, with 9 bases separating them. In germline, CDR1 is SGHTA, CDR2 FQGNSA. The CDR3 contains 14 residues. The CDR3, as DNA: TGTGCCAGCAGCTTAATCTCGGGGAATCAGCCCCAGCATTTT. This translates into CASSLISGNQPQHF.

The rearrangement links TRBV21-1 to TRBJ1-1. TRBV21-1 is recorded as a pseudogene. The CDR3 runs to 15 residues. The CDR3 sequence: CASSKYSGGISEAFF. In DNA form, the CDR3 reads TGTGCCAGCAGCAAATACTCGGGGGGTATATCTGAAGCTTTCTTT.

The chain carries TRBV5-1 and TRBJ2-2; weak D call: TRBD2 (5 bases). Germline CDR1 and CDR2: SGHRS and YFSETQ. V was clipped by 4 bases and J by 4 bases, with 11 bases between them. The CDR3 is 14 residues long. The CDR3 DNA is TGCGCCAGCAGCGAGCGGCGAGCCACCGGGGAGCTGTTTTTT. Protein product: CASSERRATGELFF.

CDR3 nucleotide sequence: TGTGCCAGCAGCAAGCGACAGGGAGGGAACACTGAAGCTTTCTTT. Its translation is CASSKRQGGNTEAFF. This sequence joins TRBV7-2 and TRBJ1-1; 7 bases map to TRBD1. V lost 5 bases, J lost 1 base, and 7 bases stayed unmatched. The CDR3 has 15 amino acids. The germline V gene has CDR1 SGHTA and CDR2 FQGNSA.

The gene calls are TRBV27 and TRBJ2-2; possible D gene TRBD2, 5 bases. Germline loops: CDR1 MNHEY, CDR2 SMNVEV (reference sequence). V was shortened by 2 bases and J by 3 bases, with 13 bases between the two germline ends. The CDR3 covers 16 residues. The CDR3 nucleotides are TGTGCCAGCAGTTTAGGCCCTAGCTGGGACACCGGGGAGCTGTTTTTT. Its protein product is CASSLGPSWDTGELFF.